The 25 T cell receptor beta chains given below trace back to one sample, sequenced in a study of blood T cell repertoires in COVID-19. Assay: immunoSEQ multiplex PCR; the TCRdb copy retains only in-frame clones and omits some. The table lists 200,000 to 300,000 clones, approximately 90% of them singletons. Source material: PBMCs or T cells enriched from blood (not recorded which). All receptors come from a woman aged 30 to 39 who had recovered from COVID-19.

The chain employs TRBV27 and TRBJ1-2, with 7 positions matching TRBD1. Germline V gives CDR1 MNHEY, CDR2 SMNVEV (reference sequence). Trimming at V came to 6 bases and at J to 8 bases, leaving 6 bases not matched to a gene. CDR3 length: 12 amino acids. The CDR3 DNA reads TGTGCCAGCAGCCAGGGGGTTTCGGGCTACACCTTC. Its protein is CASSQGVSGYTF.

The V and J genes are TRBV11-2 and TRBJ1-2; no clear D gene. The CDR3 runs 14 residues. V shed 0 bases and J shed 6 bases, with 11 bases lying between them. Germline-derived CDR1 and CDR2 are SGHAT and FQNNGV. CDR3 sequence: CASSLERELHGYTF. DNA of the CDR3: TGTGCCAGCAGCTTAGAAAGAGAGCTGCATGGCTACACCTTC.

J is TRBJ2-4 and V is TRBV7-2; 9 positions match TRBD1. V lost 5 bases to trimming and J lost 0 bases; unmatched junction nucleotides: 14. Germline-derived CDR1 and CDR2 are SGHTA and FQGNSA. This CDR3 is built from 19 residues. In nucleotides, the CDR3 is TGTGCCAGCAGCCCCCGGACAGGGGCGGGAATACTAGCCAAAAACATTCAGTACTTC. It is translated as CASSPRTGAGILAKNIQYF.

On this clone itself: It is unclear where the CDR3 begins or ends on the DNA, so no DNA is shown, and the CDR3 is as TCRdb lists it. The chain employs TRBV28 and TRBJ2-1; TRBD2 reflects the table's D call only, with no check against the DNA. Termini included, the CDR3 measures 14 amino acids. CDR1 and CDR2 from the germline V gene are MDHEN and SYDVKM. CDR3: CASSFLETYNEQFF.

The chain combines TRBV29-1 with TRBJ2-1, with a tentative D call TRBD2 (6 bases). The germline gives CDR1 SQVTM, CDR2 ANQGSEA. Trimming shortened V by 6 bases and J by 2 bases, and 14 bases separated the two germline ends. The CDR3 runs 14 residues. CDR3 sequence: CSVGPGRTYNEQFF. The CDR3 DNA follows: TGCAGCGTAGGACCCGGGAGAACCTACAATGAGCAGTTCTTC.

This chain links TRBV29-1 with TRBJ1-5, with 8 bases matching TRBD1. V lost 3 bases, J lost 0 bases, and 4 bases stayed unmatched. This CDR3 has 15 amino acids. Germline V gives CDR1 SQVTM, CDR2 ANQGSEA. The CDR3 sequence is CSVEEGQGSNQPQHF. The CDR3 DNA reads TGCAGCGTTGAGGAAGGACAGGGTAGCAATCAGCCCCAGCATTTT.

About this clone: The junction does not match germline at one end; this may be a read error. The chain employs TRBV4-1 and TRBJ1-2; D gene unclear. This CDR3 is built from 15 residues. Germline assignment: CDR1 MGHRA and CDR2 YSYEKL. CDR3 sequence (DNA): TGCGCCCGCAGCCAACTCGGGAGCTCTAACTATGGCTACACCTTC. Protein sequence: CARSQLGSSNYGYTF.

The chain has TRBV24-1 and TRBJ1-5, with D perhaps matching TRBD1 (5 bases). The V end was cut by 1 base, the J end by 7 bases, with 10 bases between. Germline assignment: CDR1 KGHDR and CDR2 SFDVKD. CDR3 size: 14 residues. This CDR3 is CATSDLGVWQPQHF. In DNA form, the CDR3 reads TGTGCCACCAGTGATTTAGGGGTGTGGCAGCCCCAGCATTTT.

The J gene is TRBJ2-7, the V gene TRBV10-3, with 7 bases matching TRBD1. The length of the CDR3 is 12 residues. Germline trimming cut 6 bases from V and 6 bases from J; bases unmatched to any gene: 5. Germline V lookup: CDR1 ENHRY, CDR2 SYGVKD. CDR3 coding DNA: TGTGCCATCAGGAACAGGGGTCTCGAGCAGTACTTC. This translates into CAIRNRGLEQYF.

This clone turned up a few times. V gene TRBV4-2 combines with J gene TRBJ1-5; D not resolved. The CDR3 totals 15 residues. Germline V gene lookup returns CDR1 LGHNA and CDR2 YNFKEQ. V lost 0 bases and J 0 bases, leaving 6 bases between the germline ends. The CDR3 here is CASSQDLTSNQPQHF. The CDR3 region has the DNA TGTGCCAGCAGCCAAGATCTAACTAGCAATCAGCCCCAGCATTTT.

The chain joins TRBV6-5 to TRBJ2-1, with D maybe TRBD1 (5 bases). Germline V CDR1 and CDR2: MNHEY, SVGAGI. CDR3 length: 14 amino acids. V gave up 5 bases and J gave up 6 bases, with 14 bases separating them. CDR3 coding DNA: TGTGCCAGCAGTAGGACACAGAACCGCAATGAGCAGTTCTTC. It translates to CASSRTQNRNEQFF.

This sequence joins TRBV7-9 and TRBJ2-2; TRBD1 matches 10 bases. Per the germline V gene, CDR1 is SEHNR and CDR2 is FQNEAQ (reference sequence). The CDR3 is 17 residues long. V gave up 2 bases and J gave up 3 bases; unmatched junction bases: 6. CDR3 residues: CASSLRRGQGYTGELFF. For the CDR3, the DNA is TGTGCCAGCAGCTTACGCCGGGGACAGGGGTACACCGGGGAGCTGTTTTTT. The full variable domain, with the rest looked up from reference TRBV7-9 and TRBJ2-2, is DTGVSQNPRHKITKRGQNVTFRCDPISEHNRLYWYRQTLGQGPEFLTYFQNEAQLEKSRLLSDRFSAERPKGSFSTLEIQRTEQGDSAMYLCASSLRRGQGYTGELFFGEGSRLTVL.

The chain recombines TRBV7-4 with TRBJ2-1; weak D call: TRBD2 (6 bases). The CDR3 sequence is 17 residues long. CDR1 and CDR2 (germline): SGHVT, SQSDAQ. Trimming removed 5 bases from V and 2 bases from J, with 19 bases in between. The DNA of the CDR3 is TGTGCCAGCAGCGGGGTTTACCGGGACTCTCCCTACAATGAGCAGTTCTTC. It yields the protein CASSGVYRDSPYNEQFF.

V usage is TRBV11-1 and J usage is TRBJ1-1; tentatively, D is TRBD1 (5 bases). The V end was cut by 5 bases, the J end by 5 bases, with 12 bases between. Germline V CDR1 and CDR2: SGHAT, FQDESV (reference sequence). The CDR3 spans 13 residues. The CDR3 protein is CASSPGAGTEAFF. The CDR3 bases are TGTGCCAGCAGCCCCGGTGCAGGGACTGAAGCTTTCTTT.

V usage is TRBV7-3 and J usage is TRBJ2-1; TRBD1 agrees at 8 bases. V shed 2 bases, J shed 9 bases, and the junction held 6 bases outside the gene matches. The CDR3 extends over 14 amino acids. Germline V CDR1 and CDR2: SGHTA, FQGTGA. The CDR3 DNA sequence: TGTGCCAGCAGCTTAGACAGGGGCGTCGGTGAGCAGTTCTTC. It translates to CASSLDRGVGEQFF.

The V gene is TRBV5-1, the J gene TRBJ2-2; TRBD2 might be the D (6 bases). Germline CDR1 is SGHRS and CDR2 is YFSETQ. This CDR3 has 15 residues. Trimming removed 1 base from V and 3 bases from J, with 10 bases in between. The DNA of the CDR3 is TGCGCCAGCAGCTTGATATGGGGGGACACCGGGGAGCTGTTTTTT. Translating gives CASSLIWGDTGELFF.

This chain uses TRBV24-1 with TRBJ1-5, with 7 bases matching TRBD1. Per the germline V gene, CDR1 is KGHDR and CDR2 is SFDVKD. Trimming removed 5 bases from V and 3 bases from J; junction bases left unmatched: 3. The CDR3 spans 14 residues. The CDR3 sequence: CATSGGQVNQPQHF. The DNA of the CDR3 is TGTGCCACCAGTGGCGGACAGGTCAATCAGCCCCAGCATTTT.

The CDR3 reads CASSLGLAAPSLEQYF. The CDR3 region has the DNA TGTGCCAGCAGCCTAGGACTAGCCGCCCCCTCCCTGGAGCAGTACTTC. The V call is TRBV9, the J call TRBJ2-7; TRBD2 matches at 8 bases. Germline CDR1 SGDLS, CDR2 YYNGEE. This CDR3 region has 16 residues. V shed 4 bases and J 7 bases; nucleotides not matched to a gene: 16.

This sequence joins TRBV28 and TRBJ1-2; D possibly corresponds to TRBD1 (5 bases). Germline V gives CDR1 MDHEN, CDR2 SYDVKM. V lost 7 bases to trimming and J lost 3 bases, with 6 bases between them. The CDR3 length is 11 residues. The CDR3 here is CASTGYYGYTF. DNA of the CDR3: TGTGCCAGCACAGGGTACTATGGCTACACCTTC.

The CDR3, as DNA: TGTGCCAGCAGTACGACAGGAAGAACTGAAGCTTTCTTT. Residues: CASSTTGRTEAFF. V usage is TRBV27 and J usage is TRBJ1-1; a weak D match, TRBD1 (6 bases). V was clipped by 5 bases and J by 5 bases, with 12 bases between them. The CDR3 spans 13 residues. Germline V lookup: CDR1 MNHEY, CDR2 SMNVEV (reference sequence).

This sequence joins TRBV5-6 and TRBJ1-1; 11 bases match TRBD1. Germline V gene sequence: CDR1 SGHDT, CDR2 YYEEEE. The V gene end was trimmed by 1 base and the J gene end by 1 base; junction bases not matched to a gene: 6. This CDR3 contains 17 residues. The CDR3 DNA is TGTGCCAGCAGCTTGCCCGGACAGGGGGCTCGGAACACTGAAGCTTTCTTT. This sequence encodes CASSLPGQGARNTEAFF.

The rearrangement links TRBV5-1 to TRBJ1-1; D is unresolved. The germline V and J ends were trimmed by 4 bases and 1 base, with 11 bases remaining between them. Germline V lookup: CDR1 SGHRS, CDR2 YFSETQ. CDR3 size: 14 residues. The chain's CDR3 is CASSPRPANTEAFF. In nucleotides, the CDR3 is TGCGCCAGCAGCCCGCGGCCGGCGAACACTGAAGCTTTCTTT.

The rearrangement joins TRBV11-3 to TRBJ1-1; possible D gene TRBD1, 5 bases. The V gene's germline CDR1 is SGHNT and CDR2 YENEEA. Trimming shortened V by 4 bases and J by 4 bases, and 10 bases separated the two germline ends. The CDR3 is made up of 13 amino acids. The CDR3 region is CASSSSQGTEAFF. DNA for the CDR3: TGTGCCAGCAGCTCGAGCCAGGGCACTGAAGCTTTCTTT.

The CDR3 DNA reads as TGCGCCAGCAGCGCTGGAGGGTACGAGCAGTACTTC. It encodes CASSAGGYEQYF. The rearrangement uses TRBV5-1 and TRBJ2-7; TRBD2 is a possible D gene (6 bases). The length of the CDR3 is 12 residues. V was clipped by 4 bases and J by 4 bases, with 9 bases between them. Germline lookup yields CDR1 SGHRS and CDR2 YFSETQ.

This sequence joins TRBV30 and TRBJ1-3; D might be TRBD1 (6 bases). CDR1 and CDR2 from the germline V gene are GTSNPN and SVGIG (reference sequence). The CDR3 consists of 14 residues. V lost 4 bases, J lost 3 bases, and 13 bases lay in between. The CDR3 protein is CAWTGVRSGNTIYF. In nucleotides, the CDR3 is TGTGCCTGGACAGGGGTAAGAAGTGGAAACACCATATATTTT.